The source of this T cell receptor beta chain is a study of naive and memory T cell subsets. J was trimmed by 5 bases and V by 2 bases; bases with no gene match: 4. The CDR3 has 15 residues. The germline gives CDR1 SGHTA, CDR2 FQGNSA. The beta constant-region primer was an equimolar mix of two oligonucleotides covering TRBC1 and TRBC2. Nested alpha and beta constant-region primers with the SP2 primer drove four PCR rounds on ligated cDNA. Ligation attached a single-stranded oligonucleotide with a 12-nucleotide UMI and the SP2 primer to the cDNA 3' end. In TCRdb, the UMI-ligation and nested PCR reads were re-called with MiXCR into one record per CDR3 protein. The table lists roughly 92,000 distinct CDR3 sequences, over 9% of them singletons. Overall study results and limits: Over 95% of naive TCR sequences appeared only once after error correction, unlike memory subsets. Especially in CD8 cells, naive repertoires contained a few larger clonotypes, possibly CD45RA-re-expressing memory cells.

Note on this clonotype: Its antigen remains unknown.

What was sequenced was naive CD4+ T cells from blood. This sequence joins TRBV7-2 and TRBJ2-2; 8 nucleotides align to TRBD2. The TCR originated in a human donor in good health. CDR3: CASSLFGGGTGELFF. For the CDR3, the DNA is TGTGCCAGCAGCTTATTCGGCGGGGGGACCGGGGAGCTGTTTTTT.